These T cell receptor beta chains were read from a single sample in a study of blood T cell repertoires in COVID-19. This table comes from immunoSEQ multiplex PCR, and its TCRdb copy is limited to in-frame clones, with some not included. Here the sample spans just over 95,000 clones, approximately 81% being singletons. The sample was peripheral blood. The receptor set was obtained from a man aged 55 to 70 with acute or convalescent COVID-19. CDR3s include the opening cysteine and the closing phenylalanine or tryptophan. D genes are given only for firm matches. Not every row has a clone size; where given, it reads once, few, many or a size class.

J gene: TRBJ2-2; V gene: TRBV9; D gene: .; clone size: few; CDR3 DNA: TGTGCCAGCAGCGTAGGGACTATTAACACCGGGGAGCTGTTTTTT; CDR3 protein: CASSVGTINTGELFF
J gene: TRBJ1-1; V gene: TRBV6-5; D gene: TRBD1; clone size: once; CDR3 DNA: TGTGCCAGCGGAAGACAGGGAAACACTGAAGCTTTCTTT; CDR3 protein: CASGRQGNTEAFF
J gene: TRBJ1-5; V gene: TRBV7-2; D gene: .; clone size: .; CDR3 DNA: TGTGCCAGCAGCTTTAATAGCAATCAGCCCCAGCATTTT; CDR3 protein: CASSFNSNQPQHF
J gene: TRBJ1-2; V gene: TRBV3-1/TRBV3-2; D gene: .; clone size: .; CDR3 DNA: TGTGCCAGCAGCCGAAATGGGAACGTGGCGGGCTATGGCTACACCTTC; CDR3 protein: CASSRNGNVAGYGYTF
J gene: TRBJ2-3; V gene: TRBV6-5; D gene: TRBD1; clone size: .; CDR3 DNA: TGTGCCAGCAGTCGGCCGGGACAGCTCACAGATACGCAGTATTTT; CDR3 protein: CASSRPGQLTDTQYF
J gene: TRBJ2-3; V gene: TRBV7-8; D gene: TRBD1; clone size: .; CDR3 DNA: TGTGCCAGCGCTATGACAGGGGGAGCAGATACGCAGTATTTT; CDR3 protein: CASAMTGGADTQYF
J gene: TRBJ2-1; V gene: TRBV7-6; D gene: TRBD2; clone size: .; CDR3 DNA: TGTGCCAGCAGCTTACCAGGGGAACTAGCGGGGGAGCAGTTCTTC; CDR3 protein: CASSLPGELAGEQFF
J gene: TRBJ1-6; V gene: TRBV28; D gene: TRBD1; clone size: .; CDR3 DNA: TGTGCCAGCAGTCGCAGGGGGGCCCTTTCACCCCTCCACTTT; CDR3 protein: CASSRRGALSPLHF
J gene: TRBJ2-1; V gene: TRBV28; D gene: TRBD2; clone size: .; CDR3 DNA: TGTGCCAGCCCCCCCCTAGCGGGAGGGGAAAATGAGCAGTTCTTC; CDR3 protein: CASPPLAGGENEQFF
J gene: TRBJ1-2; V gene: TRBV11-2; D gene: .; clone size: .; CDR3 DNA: TGTGCCAGCAGCTTAGCGCGATATTCTGGCTACACCTTC; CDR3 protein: CASSLARYSGYTF
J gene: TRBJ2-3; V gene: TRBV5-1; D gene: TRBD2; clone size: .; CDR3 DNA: TGCGCCAGCAGCATCGGGACTAGCGGGGCACCAGATACGCAGTATTTT; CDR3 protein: CASSIGTSGAPDTQYF